This T cell receptor beta chain is from a study of cytomegalovirus exposure and HLA in healthy donors. Study context: A later analysis reported the 90 to 150 validation repertoires used the same platform as the roughly 700 first-cohort repertoires. General study results and limits: Reports described diagnosis of cytomegalovirus status by the classifier as highly specific and sensitive.

This CDR3 contains 12 residues. V lost 4 bases and J 4 bases, leaving 2 bases between the germline ends. Germline lookup yields CDR1 MDHEN and CDR2 SYDVKM. Libraries were prepared by immunoSEQ multiplex PCR; TCRdb keeps only in-frame clonotypes and omits some of them. Among a few hundred thousand clones listed, over 80% were seen once. Of note for this clone: Its antigen is as yet unknown.

The chain has TRBV28 and TRBJ2-6; D is uncertain. Specimen: PBMCs. This receptor was taken from a woman younger than 30 in good health and CMV-seronegative. CDR3 residues: CASSSGANVLTF. CDR3 sequence (DNA): TGTGCCAGCAGTTCAGGGGCCAACGTCCTGACTTTC.